This TCR beta chain came from a study of blood T cell repertoires in COVID-19. Across the study: Samples of COVID-19 (acute and convalescent) were obtained from the United States, Italy and Spain. Sources were T cells, B-cell-depleted T cells, or PBMCs; the material itself was cDNA or gDNA.

Original methodology: Researchers report that nucleated cell counts were estimated from reference gene primer amplification. Only in-frame clones appear in the TCRdb table, and some are missing; sequencing was by immunoSEQ multiplex PCR. Clonal size and the V and J genes are those of that table, whereas D and trimming came from the DNA. This sample has some 110,000 clones, with 87% found just once. The CDR3 is made up of 14 amino acids. With 2 bases removed from V and 2 bases from J, the gap between germline ends came to 11 bases. Germline V gene sequence: CDR1 SGHRS, CDR2 YFSETQ. This clone was recorded only once.

The chain uses TRBV5-1 and TRBJ2-7; possibly TRBD2 for D (5 bases). The receptor was isolated from a human donor in a cohort sampled during active COVID-19. The sample was peripheral blood. This CDR3 reads CASSFNGDTYEQYF. DNA of the CDR3: TGCGCCAGCAGCTTCAACGGGGATACCTACGAGCAGTACTTC.